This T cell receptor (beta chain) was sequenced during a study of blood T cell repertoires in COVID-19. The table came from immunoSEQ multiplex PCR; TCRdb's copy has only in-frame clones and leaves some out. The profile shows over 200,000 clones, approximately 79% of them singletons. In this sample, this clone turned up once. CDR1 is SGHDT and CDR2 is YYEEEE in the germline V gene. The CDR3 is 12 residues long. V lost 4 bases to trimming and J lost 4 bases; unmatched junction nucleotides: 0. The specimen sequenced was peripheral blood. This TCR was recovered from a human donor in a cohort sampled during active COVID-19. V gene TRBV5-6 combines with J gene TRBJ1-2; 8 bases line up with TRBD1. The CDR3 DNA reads TGTGCCAGCAGCACAGGGGGCTATGGCTACACCTTC. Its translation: CASSTGGYGYTF.